Shown below are 27 T cell receptor beta chains from a single sample sequenced in a study of T cells after yellow fever vaccination. TCRdb ran MiXCR on the 5' RACE reads and lists one entry per CDR3 protein. The table lists about 160,000 distinct CDR3 sequences, approximately 6.7% of them singletons. This specimen consisted of CD4+ T cells sorted from PBMCs, obtained 5 days after the first yellow fever vaccination. The source of these receptors is a man younger than 35 who received the YFV17D yellow fever vaccine.

This clonotype has ten or more counts. The rearrangement joins TRBV28 to TRBJ1-5; D not resolved. V lost 6 bases, J lost 5 bases, and 14 bases lay in between. The CDR3 length is 14 residues. The germline gives CDR1 MDHEN, CDR2 SYDVKM. The CDR3 sequence: CASSLGQSHQPQHF. The CDR3 DNA sequence: TGTGCCAGCAGCCTTGGCCAGAGTCATCAGCCCCAGCATTTT. Using reference TRBV28 and TRBJ1-5 for the parts outside the CDR3, the full variable domain is DVKVTQSSRYLVKRTGEKVFLECVQDMDHENMFWYRQDPGLGLRLIYFSYDVKMKEKGDIPEGYSVSREKKERFSLILESASTNQTSMYLCASSLGQSHQPQHFGDGTRLSIL.

The V call is TRBV2, the J call TRBJ2-6; D not resolved. Looked up from germline, CDR1 is SNHLY and CDR2 is FYNNEI. Trimming took 6 bases from V and 1 from J, leaving 7 bases between them. This CDR3 is 14 amino acids long. The CDR3 loop is CASRRESGANVLTF. Here the CDR3 DNA reads TGTGCCAGCAGGAGAGAATCTGGGGCCAACGTCCTGACTTTC.

This clonotype was observed many times. V gene TRBV7-8 combines with J gene TRBJ2-1; 7 bases fit TRBD2. The CDR3 totals 13 residues. The V segment lost 1 base and the J segment 6 bases; nucleotides outside the gene matches: 0. Germline V lookup: CDR1 SGHVS, CDR2 FQNEAQ. DNA for the CDR3: TGTGCCAGCAGCTTAGGGACTAGCAATGAGCAGTTCTTC. Amino acid sequence: CASSLGTSNEQFF. Supplemented by reference TRBV7-8 and TRBJ2-1, the full variable domain reads GAGVSQSPRYKVAKRGQDVALRCDPISGHVSLFWYQQALGQGPEFLTYFQNEAQLDKSGLPSDRFFAERPEGSVSTLKIQRTQQEDSAVYLCASSLGTSNEQFFGPGTRLTVL.

There are a few counts of this clonotype. The chain carries TRBV11-2 and TRBJ2-2, with D maybe TRBD2 (6 bases). The V gene's germline CDR1 is SGHAT and CDR2 FQNNGV. This CDR3 spans 13 amino acids. V was clipped by 10 bases and J by 5 bases, with 14 bases between them. CDR3 bases: TGTGCCACCTCTCGGGGGAAAACCGGGGAGCTGTTTTTT. It codes for CATSRGKTGELFF.

Many counts were recorded for this clonotype. The gene calls are TRBV5-5 and TRBJ1-1; no definite D call. Trimming stripped 5 bases from V and 1 base from J, with 3 bases between. The CDR3 spans 11 residues. Germline V gene data show CDR1 as SGHKS and CDR2 as YYEKEE (reference sequence). Here the CDR3 reads CASRENTEAFF. CDR3 coding DNA: TGTGCCAGCAGGGAGAACACTGAAGCTTTCTTT.

This clonotype was seen ten or more times. This sequence joins TRBV27 and TRBJ1-2, with D possibly being TRBD1 (6 bases). Trimming took 4 bases from V and 6 from J, leaving 12 bases between them. Germline CDR1 reads MNHEY; CDR2 reads SMNVEV (reference sequence). The CDR3 is 13 residues long. This CDR3 is CASSSTGTHGYTF. The CDR3 nucleotides are TGTGCCAGCAGTTCCACAGGGACCCATGGCTACACCTTC.

In this sample, this clonotype turned up many times. The V gene is TRBV18, the J gene TRBJ1-5; unclear D gene. Germline loops: CDR1 KGHSH, CDR2 LQKENI. V was shortened by 2 bases and J by 6 bases, with 14 bases between the two germline ends. The CDR3 totals 15 residues. The CDR3 sequence is CASSPDGLASQPQHF. The CDR3 DNA reads as TGTGCCAGCTCACCAGACGGGCTTGCAAGTCAGCCCCAGCATTTT.

The chain has TRBV7-9 and TRBJ1-2; D gene ambiguous. Trimming left V 11 bases short and J 9 bases short, with 16 bases between. The germline V gene encodes CDR1 SEHNR and CDR2 FQNEAQ (reference sequence). The CDR3 has 11 amino acids. CDR3 region: CAHTPGGSYTF. In DNA form, the CDR3 reads TGTGCCCATACCCCGGGAGGTAGCTACACCTTC.

This clonotype was seen ten or more times. This rearrangement joins TRBV5-1 to TRBJ2-3; TRBD1 or TRBD2 may be the D gene (5 bases each). V was cut by 4 bases and J by 3 bases, with 9 bases left in between. The CDR3 covers 13 residues. Germline V gives CDR1 SGHRS, CDR2 YFSETQ. Written as DNA, the CDR3 is TGCGCCAGCAGCCCAGGGACGACAGATACGCAGTATTTT. This encodes CASSPGTTDTQYF.

This clonotype was recorded a few times. The V and J genes are TRBV6-1 and TRBJ2-1, with a weak D call TRBD1 (5 bases). Trimming took 5 bases from V and 6 from J, leaving 14 bases between them. Germline V gives CDR1 MNHNS, CDR2 SASEGT. This CDR3 region has 14 residues. The CDR3 bases are TGTGCCAGCAGTCCCCAGGGCGCTAGCAATGAGCAGTTCTTC. Amino acid sequence: CASSPQGASNEQFF.

This clonotype was recorded at least ten times. J is TRBJ2-3 and V is TRBV5-1, with 8 bases that match TRBD1. The CDR3 has 13 amino acids. Germline lookup yields CDR1 SGHRS and CDR2 YFSETQ. The ends lost 4 bases at V and 6 bases at J; junction bases unmatched: 4. The CDR3 bases are TGCGCCAGCAGCCTGGGACAGGAGGATACGCAGTATTTT. Its protein is CASSLGQEDTQYF.

This clonotype has a count of ten or more. The CDR3 loop reads CASSYRARADTQYF. The CDR3, as DNA: TGTGCCAGCAGCTACAGGGCCAGGGCAGATACGCAGTATTTT. V and J are TRBV7-2 and TRBJ2-3; D possibly corresponds to TRBD1 (6 bases). Between the trimmed V and J ends, which lost 4 bases and 4 bases, there was a span of 12 bases. Germline loops: CDR1 SGHTA, CDR2 FQGNSA. The CDR3 loop spans 14 amino acids. Full variable domain (remainder filled in from reference TRBV7-2 and TRBJ2-3): GAGVSQSPSNKVTEKGKDVELRCDPISGHTALYWYRQSLGQGLEFLIYFQGNSAPDKSGLPSDRFSAERTGGSVSTLTIQRTQQEDSAVYLCASSYRARADTQYFGPGTRLTVL.

The CDR3 here is CASSQDRLAGAGELFF. CDR3 sequence (DNA): TGCGCCAGCAGCCAAGATCGACTAGCGGGCGCTGGGGAGCTGTTTTTT. The V gene is TRBV4-1, the J gene TRBJ2-2, with 10 bases that match TRBD2. Trimming at V came to 0 bases and at J to 8 bases, leaving 6 bases not matched to a gene. Germline V gene data show CDR1 as MGHRA and CDR2 as YSYEKL. CDR3 length: 16 residues.

The chain has TRBV6-5 and TRBJ2-5; TRBD2 aligns across 7 bases. CDR1 and CDR2 from the germline V gene are MNHEY and SVGAGI. The trim removed 6 bases at V and 4 bases at J, leaving 2 bases unmatched. This CDR3 has 12 amino acids. CDR3 sequence reads: CASRASGETQYF. The CDR3 DNA sequence: TGTGCCAGCAGAGCTAGCGGAGAGACCCAGTACTTC.

This clonotype was counted ten times or more. The V and J genes are TRBV12-3 or TRBV12-4 and TRBJ2-1; D remains unclear. This CDR3 contains 15 residues. Trimming left V 0 bases short and J 0 bases short, with 6 bases between. The CDR3 region has the DNA TGTGCCAGCAGTTTAGCTTCGGACTCCTACAATGAGCAGTTCTTC. This sequence encodes CASSLASDSYNEQFF.

The gene calls are TRBV18 and TRBJ1-6; no reliable D call. Trimming stripped 6 bases from V and 7 bases from J, with 13 bases between. The CDR3 contains 14 residues. CDR1 KGHSH and CDR2 LQKENI come from the germline V gene. The DNA for the CDR3 is TGTGCCAGCTCGCAAGACAAAGGGAATTCACCCCTCCACTTT. Its protein is CASSQDKGNSPLHF.

This clonotype was counted a few times. The V call is TRBV5-5, the J call TRBJ2-7; D is undetermined. Trimming stripped 4 bases from V and 2 bases from J, with 10 bases between. The CDR3 is 13 residues long. Germline V lookup: CDR1 SGHKS, CDR2 YYEKEE (reference sequence). The CDR3 is CASSPSGPYEQYF. Here the CDR3 DNA reads TGTGCCAGCAGCCCCAGTGGGCCCTACGAGCAGTACTTC. Full variable domain (rest looked up from reference TRBV5-5 and TRBJ2-7): DAGVTQSPTHLIKTRGQQVTLRCSPISGHKSVSWYQQVLGQGPQFIFQYYEKEERGRGNFPDRFSARQFPNYSSELNVNALLLGDSALYLCASSPSGPYEQYFGPGTRLTVT.

In its sample, this clonotype was seen a few times. The V and J genes are TRBV7-9 and TRBJ1-1, with D uncertain. The V end lost 5 bases, the J end lost 11 bases, and 15 bases lay between the germline ends. Germline-derived CDR1 and CDR2 are SEHNR and FQNEAQ (reference sequence). This CDR3 has 12 residues. The CDR3 nucleotides read TGTGCCAGCAGCAGCGCCGAGGGAGGGGCTTTCTTT. Its protein is CASSSAEGGAFF.

This clonotype was counted many times. The chain uses TRBV7-9 and TRBJ2-7; D uncertain. The CDR3 spans 14 residues. The ends were cut back, 1 base at V and 0 bases at J, with 7 bases in the middle. The germline V gene encodes CDR1 SEHNR and CDR2 FQNEAQ (reference sequence). The CDR3 is CASSLGPNSYEQYF. CDR3 in DNA: TGTGCCAGCAGCTTAGGTCCGAACTCCTACGAGCAGTACTTC.

The chain recombines TRBV10-3 with TRBJ1-2; TRBD1 matches at 7 bases. V lost 0 bases to trimming and J lost 5 bases; unmatched junction nucleotides: 12. CDR1 is ENHRY and CDR2 is SYGVKD in the germline V gene. CDR3 size: 17 residues. Written as DNA, the CDR3 is TGTGCCATCAGTGAGTCTTCCGGGACAGCCGATTTGTATGGCTACACCTTC. It encodes CAISESSGTADLYGYTF.

This clonotype has ten or more counts. The rearrangement uses TRBV28 and TRBJ2-1; TRBD1 matches at 7 bases. CDR1 and CDR2 (germline): MDHEN, SYDVKM. CDR3 size: 14 residues. V lost 7 bases to trimming and J lost 2 bases; unmatched junction nucleotides: 5. The CDR3 loop is CASKTTGPYNEQFF. CDR3 bases: TGTGCCAGCAAAACGACAGGGCCCTACAATGAGCAGTTCTTC. Full variable domain (rest looked up from reference TRBV28 and TRBJ2-1): DVKVTQSSRYLVKRTGEKVFLECVQDMDHENMFWYRQDPGLGLRLIYFSYDVKMKEKGDIPEGYSVSREKKERFSLILESASTNQTSMYLCASKTTGPYNEQFFGPGTRLTVL.

In its sample, this clonotype was seen a few times. The gene calls are TRBV11-2 and TRBJ2-7; 8 bases agree with TRBD1. The CDR3 totals 14 residues. V gave up 2 bases and J gave up 5 bases; unmatched junction bases: 5. Germline CDR1 reads SGHAT; CDR2 reads FQNNGV. CDR3 bases: TGTGCCAGCAGCTTATCAGGGGGCGGAGACGAGCAGTACTTC. Translated, it gives CASSLSGGGDEQYF. Using reference TRBV11-2 and TRBJ2-7 for the parts outside the CDR3, the full variable domain is EAGVAQSPRYKIIEKRQSVAFWCNPISGHATLYWYQQILGQGPKLLIQFQNNGVVDDSQLPKDRFSAERLKGVDSTLKIQPAKLEDSAVYLCASSLSGGGDEQYFGPGTRLTVT.

This clonotype was seen only a few times. The chain joins TRBV11-1 to TRBJ2-3; TRBD2 matches 8 bases. With V trimmed by 1 base and J by 0 bases, 9 bases remained unmatched. This CDR3 is 18 amino acids long. CDR1 SGHAT and CDR2 FQDESV come from the germline V gene (reference sequence). CDR3 sequence reads: CASSLGAGGALSTDTQYF. The CDR3 region has the DNA TGTGCCAGCAGCTTAGGAGCCGGGGGGGCGCTAAGCACAGATACGCAGTATTTT.

This clonotype was counted a few times. This chain joins TRBV5-1 and TRBJ2-3; no reliable D call. The CDR3 length is 13 residues. Germline CDR1 SGHRS, CDR2 YFSETQ. Trimming removed 3 bases from V and 7 bases from J, with 12 bases in between. CDR3 DNA sequence: TGCGCCAGCAGCTCCCCTCAAGTAAATACGCAGTATTTT. This sequence encodes CASSSPQVNTQYF.

V gene TRBV20-1 combines with J gene TRBJ2-5; D not resolved. The germline V and J ends were trimmed by 3 bases and 3 bases, with 11 bases remaining between them. Germline lookup yields CDR1 DFQATT and CDR2 SNEGSKA (reference sequence). The CDR3 is made up of 13 amino acids. The CDR3 loop is CSASLGRKETQYF. DNA of the CDR3: TGCAGTGCTAGTCTGGGCAGAAAAGAGACCCAGTACTTC.

This clonotype was found a few times. The chain carries TRBV6-1 and TRBJ2-5, with 10 positions matching TRBD2. Trimming took 5 bases from V and 6 from J; bases not matched to a gene: 12. The germline V gene encodes CDR1 MNHNS and CDR2 SASEGT. The CDR3 totals 16 residues. The DNA of the CDR3 is TGTGCCAGCAGTCCTAATAGCGGGGGGCGGGACAAGACCCAGTACTTC. It codes for CASSPNSGGRDKTQYF.

This clonotype appeared a few times. The chain has TRBV4-1 and TRBJ1-5; no reliable D call. This CDR3 is 16 amino acids long. V dropped 3 bases and J dropped 0 bases, with 12 bases sitting between them. Germline V lookup: CDR1 MGHRA, CDR2 YSYEKL. The CDR3 spells CASSQPRRGSNQPQHF. CDR3 coding DNA: TGCGCCAGCAGCCAGCCCAGGCGGGGTAGCAATCAGCCCCAGCATTTT.